Below, 14 T cell receptor beta chains from the same sample are listed, as sequenced in a study of shared clonotypes between healthy human individuals. Clones were sequenced by immunoSEQ multiplex PCR, and TCRdb holds only the in-frame ones, with some missing. The sample has roughly 450,000 clones, 79% seen once. The sequencing sample was made of PBMCs. Receptor source: a woman aged 40 to 50 in good health. Some clones in this sample may be carry-over from other donors' samples.

The chain links TRBV2 to TRBJ1-1; no firm D call. The CDR3 has 12 residues. Trimming took 7 bases from V and 4 from J, leaving 10 bases between them. Per germline, CDR1 SNHLY and CDR2 FYNNEI. The CDR3 loop reads CASIYDGTEAFF. The CDR3 coding sequence is TGTGCCAGCATTTACGATGGCACTGAAGCTTTCTTT.

The V call is TRBV19, the J call TRBJ2-5, with a weak D call TRBD2 (6 bases). Trimming took 4 bases from V and 2 from J, leaving 11 bases between them. Looked up from germline, CDR1 is LNHDA and CDR2 is SQIVND (reference sequence). The CDR3 is 14 residues long. CDR3 amino acids: CASSTLGGQETQYF. The CDR3 DNA is TGTGCCAGTAGTACACTAGGAGGGCAAGAGACCCAGTACTTC.

This clone was found a few times. The V and J genes are TRBV7-2 and TRBJ2-5; 8 nucleotides align to TRBD2. Germline V CDR1 and CDR2: SGHTA, FQGNSA. V trimming: 0 bases; J trimming: 5 bases; junction bases outside the gene matches: 5. The CDR3 loop spans 15 amino acids. The CDR3 sequence is CASSLAGRAGETQYF. The CDR3 bases are TGTGCCAGCAGCTTAGCCGGGAGGGCCGGGGAGACCCAGTACTTC.

The V call is TRBV27, the J call TRBJ1-2; the match to TRBD1 covers 7 bases. The CDR3 spans 17 residues. V was pared by 5 bases and J by 1 base, with 13 bases of the junction left unmatched. From germline, CDR1 is MNHEY and CDR2 SMNVEV (reference sequence). DNA of the CDR3: TGTGCCAGCAGTCCCTGGGACAGAACTTATGATAACTATGGCTACACCTTC. Amino acid sequence: CASSPWDRTYDNYGYTF.

This clone turned up a few times. For the CDR3, the DNA is TGTGCCAGCGGTCGGGAGGCAGGGGGGAGCACTGAAGCTTTCTTT. Its protein is CASGREAGGSTEAFF. This chain joins TRBV2 and TRBJ1-1; 7 bases line up with TRBD1. The CDR3 is 15 residues long. V shed 8 bases and J 4 bases; nucleotides not matched to a gene: 13. Germline loops: CDR1 SNHLY, CDR2 FYNNEI.

CDR3: CASNPGLAYYEQYF. Here the CDR3 DNA reads TGTGCCAGCAATCCGGGACTAGCGTATTACGAGCAGTACTTC. The chain employs TRBV28 and TRBJ2-7; TRBD2 agrees at 10 bases. The germline V gene encodes CDR1 MDHEN and CDR2 SYDVKM. V lost 7 bases and J lost 4; bases outside the gene matches: 7. The CDR3 length is 14 residues.

The chain recombines TRBV10-3 with TRBJ2-3, with 7 bases that match TRBD2. The germline gives CDR1 ENHRY, CDR2 SYGVKD. The CDR3 covers 15 residues. Trimming cost V 6 bases and J 0 bases; bases outside gene matches: 6. The CDR3 here is CAISPLATSTDTQYF. CDR3 in DNA: TGTGCCATCAGCCCACTAGCGACTAGCACAGATACGCAGTATTTT.

The chain links TRBV5-1 to TRBJ1-1; unclear D gene. In germline, CDR1 is SGHRS, CDR2 YFSETQ. This CDR3 has 15 residues. Trimming left V 0 bases short and J 1 base short, with 10 bases between. The CDR3: CASSLGGVRNTEAFF. CDR3 nucleotides: TGCGCCAGCAGCTTGGGCGGGGTCAGGAACACTGAAGCTTTCTTT.

The chain combines TRBV7-3 with TRBJ1-1; D perhaps matches TRBD1 (5 bases). V shed 0 bases and J shed 6 bases, with 11 bases lying between them. Germline lookup yields CDR1 SGHTA and CDR2 FQGTGA. CDR3 length: 14 amino acids. The CDR3 sequence: CASSLTAWGAEAFF. The CDR3 region has the DNA TGTGCCAGCAGCTTAACAGCGTGGGGGGCTGAAGCTTTCTTT.

The chain couples TRBV29-1 to TRBJ1-3; D uncertain. Germline CDR1 reads SQVTM; CDR2 reads ANQGSEA. The V end was cut by 0 bases, the J end by 1 base, with 4 bases between. CDR3 length equals 13 residues. Here the CDR3 DNA reads TGCAGCGTTGAAGAACCTTCTGGAAACACCATATATTTT. This codes for CSVEEPSGNTIYF. Drawing the rest from reference TRBV29-1 and TRBJ1-3, the complete variable domain is SAVISQKPSRDICQRGTSLTIQCQVDSQVTMMFWYRQQPGQSLTLIATANQGSEATYESGFVIDKFPISRPNLTFSTLTVSNMSPEDSSIYLCSVEEPSGNTIYFGEGSWLTVV.

Note on this clone: Other DNA sequences from this sample encode an identical CDR3 as well. The CDR3 DNA reads as TGTGCCAGCAGTGCGGACCTCTCTGGAAACACCATATATTTT. It encodes CASSADLSGNTIYF. The V gene is TRBV6-1, the J gene TRBJ1-3, with D unclear. Trimming left V 4 bases short and J 0 bases short, with 7 bases between. The germline gives CDR1 MNHNS, CDR2 SASEGT. This CDR3 region has 14 residues.

To note about this clone: A read error is likely here: a far larger clone is one base away. The rearrangement uses TRBV28 and TRBJ1-5, with D possibly TRBD1 on 5 matching bases. The V gene lost 10 bases and the J gene lost 7 bases, with 20 bases spanning the gap. The CDR3 covers 14 residues. Germline CDR1 reads MDHEN; CDR2 reads SYDVKM. CDR3: CANSKDGSGQPQHF. CDR3 DNA sequence: TGTGCCAACAGCAAGGACGGGTCAGGGCAGCCCCAGCATTTT.

This chain connects TRBV10-3 to TRBJ2-1; no firm D call. V shed 4 bases and J shed 9 bases, with 7 bases lying between them. This CDR3 has 11 amino acids. Germline CDR1 reads ENHRY; CDR2 reads SYGVKD. The CDR3 loop is CAISGVGEQFF. The CDR3 region has the DNA TGTGCCATCAGTGGGGTGGGTGAGCAGTTCTTC.

The CDR3 region is CASGPGLAGTRETQYF. In DNA, the CDR3 is TGTGCCAGCGGCCCCGGACTAGCGGGAACCAGAGAGACCCAGTACTTC. This chain joins TRBV28 and TRBJ2-5; 12 bases agree with TRBD2. Germline trimming cut 8 bases from V and 4 bases from J; bases unmatched to any gene: 11. Germline CDR1 and CDR2: MDHEN and SYDVKM. This CDR3 has 16 amino acids.